These 31 T cell receptor beta chains came from one sample sequenced in a study of human T cells and chemical hapten exposure. MiXCR was run by TCRdb on the RACE reads, yielding one entry per CDR3 protein. The data show just over 80,000 distinct CDR3 sequences, with around 11% seen just once and roughly 4.2% held by the top ten. Time point reported: patch test 1, 2 weeks after DPC sensitization. Treatment: therapeutic diphenylcyclopropenone sensitization with weekly scalp DPC. The sample consisted of whole blood, taken in connection with sensitization to the hapten diphenylcyclopropenone (DPC). All receptors derive from a woman aged 50 to 60 with alopecia areata. Some clones in this sample may be carry-over from other donors' samples.

This chain links TRBV7-6 with TRBJ2-2, with 8 nucleotides matching TRBD2. The germline CDR1 and CDR2 sequences are SGHVS and FNYEAQ. The CDR3 loop spans 17 amino acids. Trimming removed 5 bases from V and 4 bases from J; junction bases left unmatched: 12. The CDR3 region has the DNA TGTGCCAGCAGCAGGACGGCGGGGGGCTCGGCCACCGGGGAGCTGTTTTTT. Its protein is CASSRTAGGSATGELFF.

This chain joins TRBV5-4 and TRBJ1-1; D ambiguous. The germline V gene encodes CDR1 SGHNT and CDR2 YYREEE (reference sequence). The V and J ends lost 2 bases and 3 bases respectively, with 8 bases between them. CDR3 size: 13 residues. The CDR3 coding sequence is TGTGCCAGCAGCTTTCGGATGGACACTGAAGCTTTCTTT. Protein sequence: CASSFRMDTEAFF.

A few counts support this clonotype. The chain carries TRBV20-1 and TRBJ2-2, with 7 bases identical to TRBD1. The CDR3 loop spans 14 amino acids. Germline V gene lookup returns CDR1 DFQATT and CDR2 SNEGSKA (reference sequence). V shed 6 bases and J 0 bases; nucleotides not matched to a gene: 4. The chain's CDR3 is CSARQGSNTGELFF. The CDR3 nucleotides are TGCAGTGCAAGACAGGGATCGAACACCGGGGAGCTGTTTTTT.

This clonotype appeared many times. This sequence joins TRBV29-1 and TRBJ1-2, with TRBD1 as a possible D gene (5 bases). The V and J ends lost 6 bases and 2 bases respectively, with 19 bases between them. The germline V gene encodes CDR1 SQVTM and CDR2 ANQGSEA. The CDR3 is 15 amino acids. CDR3 in amino acids: CSVAPRAGQNYGYTF. In DNA form, the CDR3 reads TGCAGCGTGGCCCCAAGGGCAGGGCAGAACTATGGCTACACCTTC.

Ten or more counts support this clonotype. The V gene is TRBV7-8, the J gene TRBJ2-5; D uncertain. Trimming pared 0 bases from V and 7 bases from J, leaving 9 bases between. There are 13 residues in the CDR3. The germline CDR1 and CDR2 sequences are SGHVS and FQNEAQ. The DNA of the CDR3 is TGTGCCAGCAGCTTAGCTGAAGCACGGACCCAGTACTTC. It is translated as CASSLAEARTQYF.

The chain recombines TRBV6-5 with TRBJ2-1, with D perhaps assigned TRBD1 or TRBD2 (5 bases each). Germline assignment: CDR1 MNHEY and CDR2 SVGAGI. V lost 6 bases and J lost 8, with 26 bases in between. The CDR3 extends over 17 amino acids. The chain's CDR3 is CASSSTIQGVYGDEQFF. DNA for the CDR3: TGTGCCAGCAGCTCCACAATTCAGGGAGTTTACGGGGATGAGCAGTTCTTC.

The sample holds many counts of this clonotype. The V call is TRBV12-3 or TRBV12-4, the J call TRBJ1-1; D gene uncertain. The CDR3 runs to 15 residues. The V and J ends lost 6 bases and 0 bases respectively, with 14 bases between them. CDR3 DNA: TGTGCCAGCAGCTCTCCGATTACACTGAACACTGAAGCTTTCTTT. The encoded protein is CASSSPITLNTEAFF.

The genes are TRBV6-2 or TRBV6-3 and TRBJ2-7; D gene ambiguous. CDR1 is MNHEY and CDR2 is SVGEGT in the germline V gene. V shed 5 bases and J shed 0 bases, with 5 bases lying between them. The CDR3 runs to 12 residues. CDR3 in DNA: TGTGCCAGCAGTAAGGCCTCCTACGAGCAGTACTTC. Translation gives CASSKASYEQYF.

This clonotype was seen ten or more times. The chain is built from TRBV7-2 and TRBJ2-1; 11 bases line up with TRBD2. V lost 5 bases, J lost 4 bases, and 7 bases stayed unmatched. The CDR3 sequence is 16 residues long. Germline V gene data show CDR1 as SGHTA and CDR2 as FQGNSA. This CDR3 reads CASSTKTSGEYNEQFF. CDR3 coding DNA: TGTGCCAGCAGCACCAAGACTAGCGGGGAGTACAATGAGCAGTTCTTC. Filled out from reference TRBV7-2 and TRBJ2-1, the complete variable domain reads GAGVSQSPSNKVTEKGKDVELRCDPISGHTALYWYRQSLGQGLEFLIYFQGNSAPDKSGLPSDRFSAERTGGSVSTLTIQRTQQEDSAVYLCASSTKTSGEYNEQFFGPGTRLTVL.

This clonotype was seen many times. The chain uses TRBV18 and TRBJ1-6; the D gene is possibly TRBD1 (6 bases). This CDR3 is built from 16 residues. V lost 6 bases to trimming and J lost 7 bases, with 19 bases between them. Germline CDR1 and CDR2: KGHSH and LQKENI. CDR3 in DNA: TGTGCCAGCTCGCCCTCCGGGGGACATGTGAATTCACCCCTCCACTTT. It encodes CASSPSGGHVNSPLHF.

This clonotype has more than one count but fewer than ten. The V gene is TRBV28, the J gene TRBJ1-5, with 8 bases identical to TRBD1. After removal of 4 bases from V and 2 bases from J, the junction contained 7 bases not matched to a gene. The length of the CDR3 is 16 residues. Germline CDR1 reads MDHEN; CDR2 reads SYDVKM. The CDR3 DNA is TGTGCCAGCAGTTCCCCGGGGACAGGTGGCAATCAGCCCCAGCATTTT. Protein sequence: CASSSPGTGGNQPQHF.

V gene TRBV24-1 combines with J gene TRBJ2-1, with no clear D. V was shortened by 2 bases and J by 7 bases, with 11 bases between the two germline ends. The CDR3 has 14 residues. Germline values: CDR1 KGHDR, CDR2 SFDVKD. CDR3 DNA: TGTGCCACCAGTGATTCACGACGGCGGAATGAGCAGTTCTTC. Protein sequence: CATSDSRRRNEQFF.

About this clonotype itself: A much larger clone differs from this one at a single base, so this may be a read error. J is TRBJ2-3 and V is TRBV12-3 or TRBV12-4, with 8 bases identical to TRBD2. The CDR3 is made up of 15 amino acids. The CDR3, as DNA: TGTGCCAGCAGTGCCAGCGGGAGAGGAACAGATTCGCAGTATTTT. Protein: CASSASGRGTDSQYF.

A few counts support this clonotype. V gene TRBV30 combines with J gene TRBJ2-1; D is perhaps TRBD2 (5 bases). The CDR3 runs 10 residues. V lost 5 bases to trimming and J lost 9 bases, with 8 bases between them. Germline loops: CDR1 GTSNPN, CDR2 SVGIG (reference sequence). CDR3 region: CAWEGVEQFF. CDR3 DNA: TGTGCCTGGGAGGGTGTTGAGCAGTTCTTC.

At least ten counts were recorded for this clonotype. The gene calls are TRBV3-1 and TRBJ1-2; D gene uncertain. V was cut by 0 bases and J by 7 bases, with 15 bases left in between. The CDR3 is 15 amino acids. Germline V gene sequence: CDR1 LGHDT, CDR2 YNNKEL (reference sequence). CDR3 residues: CASSQDTKAAGGYTF. The CDR3 nucleotides are TGTGCCAGCAGCCAAGATACGAAAGCGGCGGGTGGCTACACCTTC.

This sequence joins TRBV28 and TRBJ2-4, with a tentative D call TRBD2 (5 bases). V lost 2 bases to trimming and J lost 1 base, with 9 bases between them. The length of the CDR3 is 15 residues. Germline V gene data show CDR1 as MDHEN and CDR2 as SYDVKM. The CDR3 bases are TGTGCCAGCAGTTTAGGTAGGGAGGCCAAAAACATTCAGTACTTC. Protein: CASSLGREAKNIQYF.

This clonotype was picked up many times. The junction departs from germline at one end; a sequencing error may be responsible. The chain is built from TRBV7-7 and TRBJ2-3, with 14 positions matching TRBD2. The germline V gene encodes CDR1 SSHAT and CDR2 FNYEAQ (reference sequence). The CDR3 has 16 amino acids. CDR3 region: CASSPQTSGGADTQYF. The CDR3 DNA sequence: TGTGCTAGCAGCCCCCAGACTAGCGGGGGGGCAGATACGCAGTATTTT.

This clonotype appeared many times. The chain carries TRBV18 and TRBJ2-7; 10 bases are a match to TRBD2. Trimming removed 6 bases from V and 3 bases from J; junction bases left unmatched: 5. CDR1 is KGHSH, CDR2 LQKENI, per germline. The CDR3 consists of 14 residues. The CDR3 reads CASSPSGRDYEQYF. The CDR3 DNA reads TGTGCCAGCTCTCCCAGCGGGAGGGACTACGAGCAGTACTTC. Variable domain in full (rest from reference TRBV18 and TRBJ2-7): NAGVMQNPRHLVRRRGQEARLRCSPMKGHSHVYWYRQLPEEGLKFMVYLQKENIIDESGMPKERFSAEFPKEGPSILRIQQVVRGDSAAYFCASSPSGRDYEQYFGPGTRLTVT.

The chain couples TRBV6-1 to TRBJ2-1; TRBD1 is a possible D gene (6 bases). Trimming cost V 2 bases and J 4 bases, with 15 bases left between them. CDR1 is MNHNS and CDR2 is SASEGT in the germline V gene. The CDR3 is 16 amino acids. The CDR3: CASSELGTPRYNEQFF. CDR3 DNA sequence: TGTGCCAGCAGTGAACTCGGGACACCCAGGTACAATGAGCAGTTCTTC.

V and J are TRBV20-1 and TRBJ1-1, with a possible D match to TRBD1 (5 bases). This CDR3 comprises 12 residues. Looked up from germline, CDR1 is DFQATT and CDR2 is SNEGSKA (reference sequence). V was clipped by 3 bases and J by 4 bases, with 9 bases between them. The CDR3 DNA is TGCAGTGCTAGCGGGGGAGGCACTGAAGCTTTCTTT. Its protein product is CSASGGGTEAFF.

This clonotype turned up a few times. The V call is TRBV4-3, the J call TRBJ1-2, with D unresolved. The CDR3 totals 14 residues. The ends were cut back, 0 bases at V and 3 bases at J, with 8 bases in the middle. Germline V CDR1 and CDR2: LGHNA, YSLEER. CDR3 in amino acids: CASSQDTKDYGYTF. DNA of the CDR3: TGCGCCAGCAGCCAAGATACAAAAGACTATGGCTACACCTTC.

This clonotype was detected only once. V gene TRBV20-1 combines with J gene TRBJ1-5; no clear D. In germline, CDR1 is DFQATT, CDR2 SNEGSKA (reference sequence). The CDR3 is 16 residues long. The V end lost 6 bases, the J end lost 4 bases, and 22 bases lay between the germline ends. CDR3 amino acids: CSAAPWQILLNQPQHF. The DNA of the CDR3 is TGCAGTGCCGCCCCCTGGCAAATCCTTCTTAATCAGCCCCAGCATTTT.

This chain connects TRBV7-2 to TRBJ1-1; the D is unclear. The CDR3 consists of 15 residues. The V gene lost 4 bases and the J gene lost 5 bases, with 17 bases spanning the gap. CDR1 SGHTA and CDR2 FQGNSA come from the germline V gene. CDR3 DNA sequence: TGTGCCAGCAGCTCCTCCGTAGTTGGGGAAACTGAAGCTTTCTTT. Residues: CASSSSVVGETEAFF.

In its sample, this clonotype was seen a few times. J is TRBJ2-5 and V is TRBV4-1; D might be TRBD1 (5 bases). Germline V CDR1 and CDR2: MGHRA, YSYEKL. V gave up 0 bases and J gave up 5 bases, with 16 bases separating them. There are 16 residues in the CDR3. In DNA, the CDR3 is TGCGCCAGCAGCCAAGATCCCACAGGTCCGATGGAGACCCAGTACTTC. Its protein product is CASSQDPTGPMETQYF.

This rearrangement joins TRBV4-2 to TRBJ1-4; 9 positions agree with TRBD1. Germline V CDR1 and CDR2: LGHNA, YNFKEQ. CDR3 length: 15 residues. Germline trimming cut 4 bases from V and 4 bases from J; bases unmatched to any gene: 4. The chain's CDR3 is CASSPRGQGNEKLFF. The CDR3 bases are TGTGCCAGCAGCCCTAGGGGACAGGGTAATGAAAAACTGTTTTTT.

This clonotype was recorded many times. This chain joins TRBV6-5 and TRBJ1-3; a weak D match, TRBD1 (6 bases). Germline CDR1 MNHEY, CDR2 SVGAGI. This CDR3 has 20 residues. Deletions cut 2 bases from V and 1 base from J, with 24 bases between. The CDR3 region has the DNA TGTGCCAGCAGTTACAGAATGACCATCAGCGGGGGCCGATCTGGAAACACCATATATTTT. Its protein is CASSYRMTISGGRSGNTIYF.

This clonotype was seen many times. The chain joins TRBV28 to TRBJ2-7; D unclear. The V end was cut by 8 bases, the J end by 4 bases, with 9 bases between. Germline CDR1 and CDR2: MDHEN and SYDVKM. This CDR3 comprises 11 residues. The CDR3, as DNA: TGTGCCAGCGGCCTGAGGTACGAGCAGTACTTC. It is translated as CASGLRYEQYF.

The gene calls are TRBV7-9 and TRBJ1-5; D call uncertain. This CDR3 comprises 15 residues. CDR1 and CDR2 from the germline V gene are SEHNR and FQNEAQ (reference sequence). V was clipped by 2 bases and J by 6 bases, with 14 bases between them. The CDR3 sequence: CASSLSLNGGQPQHF. DNA for the CDR3: TGTGCCAGCAGCTTATCCCTGAATGGCGGTCAGCCCCAGCATTTT.

The V and J genes are TRBV7-2 and TRBJ2-7; D gene unclear. The CDR3 spans 16 residues. Trimming cost V 8 bases and J 2 bases, with 22 bases left between them. Germline lookup yields CDR1 SGHTA and CDR2 FQGNSA. Written as DNA, the CDR3 is TGTGCCAGCTCGACTTCGCAGGTTACGTCTCCCTACGAGCAGTACTTC. Its protein product is CASSTSQVTSPYEQYF.

This clonotype showed up just a few times. The chain combines TRBV18 with TRBJ2-7, with D perhaps being TRBD1 or TRBD2 (5 bases each). Trimming left V 2 bases short and J 1 base short, with 12 bases between. The CDR3 spans 15 residues. CDR1 and CDR2 from the germline V gene are KGHSH and LQKENI. The CDR3 reads CASSPEGSNSYEQYF. For the CDR3, the DNA is TGTGCCAGCTCACCAGAGGGGTCGAATTCCTACGAGCAGTACTTC.

This clonotype was recorded at least ten times. The chain combines TRBV7-9 with TRBJ2-7; D gene unclear. Germline CDR1 and CDR2: SEHNR and FQNEAQ (reference sequence). The CDR3 is 13 residues long. The V and J ends lost 0 bases and 4 bases respectively, with 7 bases between them. CDR3 bases: TGTGCCAGCAGCTTAGCTTCTACTTACGAGCAGTACTTC. Encoded protein: CASSLASTYEQYF.